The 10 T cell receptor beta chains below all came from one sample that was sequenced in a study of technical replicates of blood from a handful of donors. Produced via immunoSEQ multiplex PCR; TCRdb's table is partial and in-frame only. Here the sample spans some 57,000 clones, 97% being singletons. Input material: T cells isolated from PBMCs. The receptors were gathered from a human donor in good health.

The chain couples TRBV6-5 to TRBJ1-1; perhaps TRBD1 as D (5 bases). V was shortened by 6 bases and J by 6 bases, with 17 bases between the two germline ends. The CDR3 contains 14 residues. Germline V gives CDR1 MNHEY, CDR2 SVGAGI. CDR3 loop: CASRPGQGSPEAFF. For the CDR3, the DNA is TGTGCCAGCAGACCCGGACAAGGTAGCCCTGAAGCTTTCTTT.

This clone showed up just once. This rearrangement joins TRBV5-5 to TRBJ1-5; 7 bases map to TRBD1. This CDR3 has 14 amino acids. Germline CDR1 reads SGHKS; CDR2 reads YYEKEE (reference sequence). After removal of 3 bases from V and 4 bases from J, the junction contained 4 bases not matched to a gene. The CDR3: CASSYPGGNQPQHF. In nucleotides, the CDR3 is TGTGCCAGCAGCTATCCAGGGGGAAATCAGCCCCAGCATTTT.

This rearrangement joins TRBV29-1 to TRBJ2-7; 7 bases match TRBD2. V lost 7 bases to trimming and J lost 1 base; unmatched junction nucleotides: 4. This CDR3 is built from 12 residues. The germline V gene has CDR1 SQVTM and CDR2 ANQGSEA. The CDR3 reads CSAQRDSYEQYF. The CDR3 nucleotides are TGCAGCGCCCAGCGGGATTCCTACGAGCAGTACTTC.

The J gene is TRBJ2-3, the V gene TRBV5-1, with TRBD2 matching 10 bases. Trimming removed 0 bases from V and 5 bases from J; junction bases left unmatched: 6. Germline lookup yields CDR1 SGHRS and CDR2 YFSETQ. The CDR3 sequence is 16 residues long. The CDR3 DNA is TGCGCCAGCAGCTTGGGAGCTAGCGGGAGCGGAGATACGCAGTATTTT. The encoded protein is CASSLGASGSGDTQYF.

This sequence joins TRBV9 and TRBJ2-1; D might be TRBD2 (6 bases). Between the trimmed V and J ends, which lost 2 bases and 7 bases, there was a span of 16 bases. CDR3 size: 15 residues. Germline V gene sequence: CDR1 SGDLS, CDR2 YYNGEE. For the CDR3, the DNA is TGTGCCAGCAGCGTTGGGGGGAATAGAGGGAATGAGCAGTTCTTC. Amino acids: CASSVGGNRGNEQFF.

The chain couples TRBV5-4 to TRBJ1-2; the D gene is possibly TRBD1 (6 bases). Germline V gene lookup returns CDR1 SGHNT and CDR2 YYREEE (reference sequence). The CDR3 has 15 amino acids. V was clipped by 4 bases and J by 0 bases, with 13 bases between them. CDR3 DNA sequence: TGTGCCAGCAGCCAAGGGGACAATGCTAACTATGGCTACACCTTC. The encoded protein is CASSQGDNANYGYTF.

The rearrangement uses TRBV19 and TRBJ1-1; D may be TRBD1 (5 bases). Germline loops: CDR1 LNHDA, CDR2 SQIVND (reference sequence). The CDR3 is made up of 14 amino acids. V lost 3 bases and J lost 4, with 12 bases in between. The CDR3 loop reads CASSIGGAGTEAFF. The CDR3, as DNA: TGTGCCAGTAGTATCGGAGGGGCAGGCACTGAAGCTTTCTTT. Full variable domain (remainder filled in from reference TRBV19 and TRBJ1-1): DGGITQSPKYLFRKEGQNVTLSCEQNLNHDAMYWYRQDPGQGLRLIYYSQIVNDFQKGDIAEGYSVSREKKESFPLTVTSAQKNPTAFYLCASSIGGAGTEAFFGQGTRLTVV.

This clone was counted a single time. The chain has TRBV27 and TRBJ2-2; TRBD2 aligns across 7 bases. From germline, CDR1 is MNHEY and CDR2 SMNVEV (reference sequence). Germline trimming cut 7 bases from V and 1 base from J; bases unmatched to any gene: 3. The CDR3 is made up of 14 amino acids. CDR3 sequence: CASMGGGNTGELFF. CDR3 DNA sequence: TGTGCCAGCATGGGCGGGGGGAACACCGGGGAGCTGTTTTTT.

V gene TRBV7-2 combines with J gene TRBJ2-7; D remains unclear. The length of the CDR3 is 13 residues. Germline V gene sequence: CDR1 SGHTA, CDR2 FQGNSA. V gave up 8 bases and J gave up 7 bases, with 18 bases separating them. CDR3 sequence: CASWLVEMGEQYF. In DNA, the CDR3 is TGTGCCAGCTGGTTGGTGGAGATGGGTGAGCAGTACTTC.

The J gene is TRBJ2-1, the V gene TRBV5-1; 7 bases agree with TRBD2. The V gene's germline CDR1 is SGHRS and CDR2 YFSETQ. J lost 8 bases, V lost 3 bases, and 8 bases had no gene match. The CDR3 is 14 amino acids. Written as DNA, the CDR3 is TGCGCCAGCAGCTCTGGGGGAGGGCCACATGAGCAGTTCTTC. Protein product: CASSSGGGPHEQFF.